This T cell receptor (beta chain) was observed in a study of T cells after yellow fever vaccination. Study conclusions and caveats: Subsequent to the booster, the majority of primary-vaccination clones reappeared (roughly 96% CD4, 88% CD8).

With 6 bases clipped from V and 8 bases from J, the junction kept 8 bases outside the gene matches. This CDR3 has 13 residues. Germline assignment: CDR1 MNHEY and CDR2 SVGAGI. 5'RACE template switching produced TCR cDNA carrying a universal primer site and UMIs. Each CDR3 protein gets one entry after TCRdb re-called the 5' RACE reads with MiXCR. This sample has 150,000 to 200,000 distinct CDR3 sequences, with about a tenth found just once. In regard to this clonotype: The antigen is unknown.

This chain uses TRBV6-5 with TRBJ1-2; 8 positions match TRBD1. The TCR was taken from a man aged 18 to 29 who received the YFV17D yellow fever vaccine. The sample consisted of CD8+ T cells sorted from PBMCs, taken 45 days after the yellow fever booster vaccination. In nucleotides, the CDR3 is TGTGCCAGCAGCGGGACAGGCGAAATGGGCTACACCTTC. Protein product: CASSGTGEMGYTF.